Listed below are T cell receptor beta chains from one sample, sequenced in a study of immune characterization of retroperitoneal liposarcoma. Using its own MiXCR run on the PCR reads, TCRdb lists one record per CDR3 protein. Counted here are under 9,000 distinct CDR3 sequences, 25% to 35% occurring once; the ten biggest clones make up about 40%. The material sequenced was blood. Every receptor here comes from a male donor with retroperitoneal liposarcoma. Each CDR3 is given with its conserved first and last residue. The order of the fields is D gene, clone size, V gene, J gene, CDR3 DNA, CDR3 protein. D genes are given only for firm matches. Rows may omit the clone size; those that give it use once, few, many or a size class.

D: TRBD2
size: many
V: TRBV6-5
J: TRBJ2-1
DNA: TGTGCCAGCAGTTACTCGGGGGGGGTTAATGAGCAGTTCTTC
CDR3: CASSYSGGVNEQFF

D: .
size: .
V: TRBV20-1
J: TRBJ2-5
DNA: TGCAGTGCTAGCGGGGGTAGCGGCGCCTCCTACAATGAGCAGTACTTC
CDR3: CSASGGSGASYNEQYF

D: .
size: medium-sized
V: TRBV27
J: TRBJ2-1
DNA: TGTGCCAGCAGGGGCGGGTATAATGAGCAGTTCTTC
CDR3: CASRGGYNEQFF

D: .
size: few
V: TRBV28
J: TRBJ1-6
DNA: TGTGCCAGCAGACTCCCAGCGGATTCACCCCTCCACTTT
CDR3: CASRLPADSPLHF

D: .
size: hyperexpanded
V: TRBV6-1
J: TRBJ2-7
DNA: TGTGCCAGCAGTGAAGCGCCTAGGACATACGAGCAGTACTTC
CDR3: CASSEAPRTYEQYF

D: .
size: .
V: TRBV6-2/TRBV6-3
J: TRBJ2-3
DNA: TGTGCCAGCAGTTACCGACTAGATTCAGATACGCAGTATTTT
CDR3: CASSYRLDSDTQYF

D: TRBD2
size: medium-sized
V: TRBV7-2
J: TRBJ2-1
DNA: TGTGCCAGCAGCGGGACTAGCGGTGGTTACAATGAGCAGTTCTTC
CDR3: CASSGTSGGYNEQFF

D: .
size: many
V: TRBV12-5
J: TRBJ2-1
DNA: TGTGCTAGTGCCCCCTCGGTTTACAATGAGCAGTTCTTC
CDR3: CASAPSVYNEQFF

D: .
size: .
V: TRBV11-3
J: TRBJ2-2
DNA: TGTGCCAGCAGCTTAGTGCAGAACACCGGGGAGCTGTTTTTT
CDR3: CASSLVQNTGELFF

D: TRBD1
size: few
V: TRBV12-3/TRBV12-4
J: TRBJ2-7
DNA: TGTGCCAGCAGTCGGGACAGAACCTACGAGCAGTACTTC
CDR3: CASSRDRTYEQYF

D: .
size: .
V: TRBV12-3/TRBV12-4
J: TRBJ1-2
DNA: TGTGCCAGCAGTCTCCGGAGGGGACCTCCGTACACCTTC
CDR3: CASSLRRGPPYTF

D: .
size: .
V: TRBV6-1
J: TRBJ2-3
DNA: TGTGCCAGCAGTGATAGCGTTTCTAGCACAGATACGCAGTATTTT
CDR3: CASSDSVSSTDTQYF

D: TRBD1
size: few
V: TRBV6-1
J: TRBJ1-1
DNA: TGTGCCAGCAGCCACAGGGGATGGAACACTGAAGCTTTCTTT
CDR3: CASSHRGWNTEAFF

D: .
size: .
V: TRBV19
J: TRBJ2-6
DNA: TGTGCCAGTAGTAGACAGACGGACTCTGGGGCCAACGTCCTGACTTTC
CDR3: CASSRQTDSGANVLTF

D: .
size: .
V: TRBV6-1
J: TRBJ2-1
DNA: TGTGCCAGCAGTGAAAAGGACTACAATGAGCAGTTCTTC
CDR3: CASSEKDYNEQFF

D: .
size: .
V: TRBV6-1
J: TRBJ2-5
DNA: TGTGCCAGCAGTGGCAGTCAAGAGACCCAGTACTTC
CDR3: CASSGSQETQYF

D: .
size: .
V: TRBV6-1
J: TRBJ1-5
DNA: TGTGCCAGCAGTGAAAATGTGTCCCGTCAGCCCCAGCATTTT
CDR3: CASSENVSRQPQHF

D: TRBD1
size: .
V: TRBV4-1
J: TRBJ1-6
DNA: TGCGCCAGCAGCCAACCCAAAGGACAGGGTGGGAATTCACCCCTCCACTTT
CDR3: CASSQPKGQGGNSPLHF

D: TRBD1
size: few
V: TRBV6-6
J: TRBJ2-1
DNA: TGTGCCAGCAGTGTACTAAATTGGACAGGGAGTTACGAGCAGTTCTTC
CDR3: CASSVLNWTGSYEQFF

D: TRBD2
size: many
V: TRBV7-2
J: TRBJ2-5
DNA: TGTGCCAGCAGCCCCTCCCCTAGCGGGAGTGAGACCCAGTACTTC
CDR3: CASSPSPSGSETQYF

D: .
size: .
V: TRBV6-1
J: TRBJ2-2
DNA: TGTGCCAGCAGGGCCCGGTCAGCCGGGAGTAACACCGGGGAGCTGTTTTTT
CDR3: CASRARSAGSNTGELFF

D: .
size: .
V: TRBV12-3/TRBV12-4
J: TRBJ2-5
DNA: TGTGCCAGCACTACCGAAGACAACGCCCAAGAGACCCAGTACTTC
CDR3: CASTTEDNAQETQYF

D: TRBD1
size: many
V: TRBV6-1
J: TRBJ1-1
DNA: TGTGCCATGCTGCGACAGGGAGGCACTGAAGCTTTCTTT
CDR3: CAMLRQGGTEAFF

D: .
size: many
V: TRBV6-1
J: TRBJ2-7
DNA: TGTGCCAGCAGTGAAGGGGACACCTACTACGAGCAGTACTTC
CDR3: CASSEGDTYYEQYF

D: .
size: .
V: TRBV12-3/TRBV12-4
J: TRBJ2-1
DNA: TGTGCCAGCAGTTTAGGGATGGAGAACTACGAGCAGTTCTTC
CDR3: CASSLGMENYEQFF

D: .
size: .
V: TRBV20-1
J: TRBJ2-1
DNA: TGCAGTGCTAGGGGGGGCGGCCCTGGGGAGGCCGGTGAGCAGTTCTTC
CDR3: CSARGGGPGEAGEQFF